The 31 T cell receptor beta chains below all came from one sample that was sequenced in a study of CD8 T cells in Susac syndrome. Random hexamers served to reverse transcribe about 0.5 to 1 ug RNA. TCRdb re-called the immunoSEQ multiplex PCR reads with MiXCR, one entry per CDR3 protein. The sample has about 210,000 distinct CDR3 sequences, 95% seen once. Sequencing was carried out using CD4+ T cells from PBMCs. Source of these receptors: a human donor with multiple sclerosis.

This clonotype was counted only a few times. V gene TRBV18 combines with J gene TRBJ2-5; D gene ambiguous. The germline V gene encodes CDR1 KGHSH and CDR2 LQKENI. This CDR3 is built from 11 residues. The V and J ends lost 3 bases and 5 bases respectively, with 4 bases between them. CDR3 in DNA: TGTGCCAGCTCACCGAGGGAGACCCAGTACTTC. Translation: CASSPRETQYF. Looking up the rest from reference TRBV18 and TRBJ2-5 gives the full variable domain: NAGVMQNPRHLVRRRGQEARLRCSPMKGHSHVYWYRQLPEEGLKFMVYLQKENIIDESGMPKERFSAEFPKEGPSILRIQQVVRGDSAAYFCASSPRETQYFGPGTRLLVL.

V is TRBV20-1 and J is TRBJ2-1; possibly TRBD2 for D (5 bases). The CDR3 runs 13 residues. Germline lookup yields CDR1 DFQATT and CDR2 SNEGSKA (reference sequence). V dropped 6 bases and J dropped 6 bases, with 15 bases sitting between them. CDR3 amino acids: CSANRDSTNEQFF. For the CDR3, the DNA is TGCAGTGCAAACCGGGATTCCACCAATGAGCAGTTCTTC.

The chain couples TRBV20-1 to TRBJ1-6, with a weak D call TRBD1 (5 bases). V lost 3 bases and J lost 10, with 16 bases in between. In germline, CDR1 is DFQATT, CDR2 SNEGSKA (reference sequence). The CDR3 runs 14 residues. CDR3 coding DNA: TGCAGTGCTAGTTCATCAGGGTTTAACTCACCCCTCCACTTT. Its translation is CSASSSGFNSPLHF.

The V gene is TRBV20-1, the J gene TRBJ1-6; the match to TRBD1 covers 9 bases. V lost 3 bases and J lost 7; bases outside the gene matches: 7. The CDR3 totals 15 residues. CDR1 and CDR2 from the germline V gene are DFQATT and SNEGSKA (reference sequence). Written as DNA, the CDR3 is TGCAGTGCTAGGGACCCGGGACAGGGCAATTCACCCCTCCACTTT. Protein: CSARDPGQGNSPLHF.

The CDR3 coding sequence is TGTGCCAGCAGTATGACAGGGGCCCAGCCCCAGCATTTT. Encoded protein: CASSMTGAQPQHF. The chain has TRBV2 and TRBJ1-5, with TRBD1 identical over 8 bases. This CDR3 is built from 13 residues. The J segment lost 7 bases and the V segment lost 5 bases, leaving 4 bases of the junction unmatched. CDR1 and CDR2 (germline): SNHLY, FYNNEI.

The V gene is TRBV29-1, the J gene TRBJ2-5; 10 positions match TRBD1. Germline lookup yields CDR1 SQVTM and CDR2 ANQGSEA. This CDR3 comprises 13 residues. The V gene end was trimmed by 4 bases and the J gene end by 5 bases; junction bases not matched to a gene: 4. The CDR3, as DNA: TGCAGCGTTGGACAGGGGGCGTGGGAGACCCAGTACTTC. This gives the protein CSVGQGAWETQYF.

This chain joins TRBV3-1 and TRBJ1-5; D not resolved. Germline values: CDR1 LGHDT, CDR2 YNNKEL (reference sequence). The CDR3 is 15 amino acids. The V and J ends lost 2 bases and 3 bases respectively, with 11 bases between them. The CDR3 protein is CASSQSLFPNQPQHF. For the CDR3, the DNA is TGTGCCAGCAGCCAAAGTTTGTTTCCCAATCAGCCCCAGCATTTT. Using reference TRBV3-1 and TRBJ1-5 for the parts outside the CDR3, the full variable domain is DTAVSQTPKYLVTQMGNDKSIKCEQNLGHDTMYWYKQDSKKFLKIMFSYNNKELIINETVPNRFSPKSPDKAHLNLHINSLELGDSAVYFCASSQSLFPNQPQHFGDGTRLSIL.

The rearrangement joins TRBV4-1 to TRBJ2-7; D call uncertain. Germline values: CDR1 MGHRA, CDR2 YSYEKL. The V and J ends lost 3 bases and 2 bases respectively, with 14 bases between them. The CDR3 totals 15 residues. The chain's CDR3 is CASSQEGITTYEQYF. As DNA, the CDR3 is TGCGCCAGCAGCCAGGAAGGGATCACCACCTACGAGCAGTACTTC.

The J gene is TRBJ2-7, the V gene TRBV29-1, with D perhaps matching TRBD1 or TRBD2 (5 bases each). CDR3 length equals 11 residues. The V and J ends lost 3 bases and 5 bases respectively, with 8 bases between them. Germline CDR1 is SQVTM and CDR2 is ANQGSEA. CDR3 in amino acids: CSVDEGHEQYF. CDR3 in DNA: TGCAGCGTTGATGAGGGACACGAGCAGTACTTC.

The CDR3 reads CASSLGTGWNLSSYEQYF. CDR3 sequence (DNA): TGTGCCAGCAGCTTAGGTACAGGATGGAACCTTAGCTCCTACGAGCAGTACTTC. The chain links TRBV11-1 to TRBJ2-7, with a possible D match to TRBD1 (5 bases). Germline loops: CDR1 SGHAT, CDR2 FQDESV (reference sequence). The CDR3 sequence is 18 residues long. Trimming took 1 base from V and 0 from J, leaving 19 bases between them.

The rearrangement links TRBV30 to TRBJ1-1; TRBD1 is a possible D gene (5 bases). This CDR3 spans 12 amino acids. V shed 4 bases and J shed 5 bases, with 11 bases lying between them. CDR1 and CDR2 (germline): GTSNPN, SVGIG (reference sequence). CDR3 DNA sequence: TGTGCCTGGACAGGGAAAGGAACTGAAGCTTTCTTT. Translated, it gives CAWTGKGTEAFF. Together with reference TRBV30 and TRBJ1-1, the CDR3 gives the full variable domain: SQTIHQWPATLVQPVGSPLSLECTVEGTSNPNLYWYRQAAGRGLQLLFYSVGIGQISSEVPQNLSASRPQDRQFILSSKKLLLSDSGFYLCAWTGKGTEAFFGQGTRLTVV.

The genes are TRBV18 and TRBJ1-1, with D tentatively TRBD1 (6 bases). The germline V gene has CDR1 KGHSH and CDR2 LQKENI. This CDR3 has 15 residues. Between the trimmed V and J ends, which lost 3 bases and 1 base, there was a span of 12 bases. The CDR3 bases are TGTGCCAGCTCACCGGACAGAAGGGCGAACACTGAAGCTTTCTTT. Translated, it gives CASSPDRRANTEAFF. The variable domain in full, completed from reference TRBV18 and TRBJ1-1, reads NAGVMQNPRHLVRRRGQEARLRCSPMKGHSHVYWYRQLPEEGLKFMVYLQKENIIDESGMPKERFSAEFPKEGPSILRIQQVVRGDSAAYFCASSPDRRANTEAFFGQGTRLTVV.

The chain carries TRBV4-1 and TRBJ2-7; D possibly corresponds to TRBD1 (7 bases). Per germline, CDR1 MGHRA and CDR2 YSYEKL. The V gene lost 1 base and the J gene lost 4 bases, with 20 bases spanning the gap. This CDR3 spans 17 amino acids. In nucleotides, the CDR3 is TGCGCCAGCAGCCAAGCAGTGGGGTTGACAGGGAGGTACGAGCAGTACTTC. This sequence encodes CASSQAVGLTGRYEQYF.

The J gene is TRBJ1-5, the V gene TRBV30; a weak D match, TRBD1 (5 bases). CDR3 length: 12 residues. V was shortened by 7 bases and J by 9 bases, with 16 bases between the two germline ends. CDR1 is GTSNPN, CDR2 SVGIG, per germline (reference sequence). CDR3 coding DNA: TGTGCCTACTCCCAGGGACCCTCGCCCCAGCATTTT. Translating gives CAYSQGPSPQHF.

In nucleotides, the CDR3 is TGCGCCAGCAGCCCCCGCGGCGGGGCCGGGGAGCTGTTTTTT. Translation: CASSPRGGAGELFF. This chain connects TRBV4-1 to TRBJ2-2; a possible D gene is TRBD2 (6 bases). V dropped 4 bases and J dropped 6 bases, with 12 bases sitting between them. The CDR3 contains 14 residues. The V gene's germline CDR1 is MGHRA and CDR2 YSYEKL.

For the CDR3, the DNA is TGTGCCAGCAGCTCCGGTGGGGTAGCGGGGGGCTCCAGCTCCTACAATGAGCAGTTCTTC. It encodes CASSSGGVAGGSSSYNEQFF. V and J are TRBV5-4 and TRBJ2-1; 10 bases are shared with TRBD2. The CDR3 length is 20 residues. Trimming removed 3 bases from V and 0 bases from J; junction bases left unmatched: 15. Germline V gene lookup returns CDR1 SGHNT and CDR2 YYREEE (reference sequence).

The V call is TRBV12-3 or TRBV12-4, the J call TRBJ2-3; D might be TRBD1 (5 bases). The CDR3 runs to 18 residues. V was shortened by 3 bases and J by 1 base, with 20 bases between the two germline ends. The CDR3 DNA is TGTGCCAGCAGTTTCGAAACGACCGTATTAGGGGGCACAGATACGCAGTATTTT. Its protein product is CASSFETTVLGGTDTQYF.

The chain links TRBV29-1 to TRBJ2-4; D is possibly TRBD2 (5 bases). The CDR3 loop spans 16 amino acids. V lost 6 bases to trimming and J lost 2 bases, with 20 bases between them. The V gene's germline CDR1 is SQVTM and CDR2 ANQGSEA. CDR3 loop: CSVARASPYSKNIQYF. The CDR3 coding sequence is TGCAGCGTCGCGAGGGCCTCCCCGTACTCCAAAAACATTCAGTACTTC. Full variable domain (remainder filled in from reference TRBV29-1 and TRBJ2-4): SAVISQKPSRDICQRGTSLTIQCQVDSQVTMMFWYRQQPGQSLTLIATANQGSEATYESGFVIDKFPISRPNLTFSTLTVSNMSPEDSSIYLCSVARASPYSKNIQYFGAGTRLSVL.

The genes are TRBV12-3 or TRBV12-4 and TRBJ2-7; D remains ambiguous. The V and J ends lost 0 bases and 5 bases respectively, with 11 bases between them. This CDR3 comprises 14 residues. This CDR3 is CASSLAREFDEQYF. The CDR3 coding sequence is TGTGCCAGCAGTTTAGCGAGAGAGTTCGACGAGCAGTACTTC.

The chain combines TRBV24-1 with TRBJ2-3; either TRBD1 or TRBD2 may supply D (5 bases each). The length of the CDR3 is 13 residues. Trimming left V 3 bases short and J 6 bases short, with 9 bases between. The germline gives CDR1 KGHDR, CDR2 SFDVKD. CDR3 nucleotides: TGTGCCACCAGTGATCCGGGGACCGATACGCAGTATTTT. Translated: CATSDPGTDTQYF.

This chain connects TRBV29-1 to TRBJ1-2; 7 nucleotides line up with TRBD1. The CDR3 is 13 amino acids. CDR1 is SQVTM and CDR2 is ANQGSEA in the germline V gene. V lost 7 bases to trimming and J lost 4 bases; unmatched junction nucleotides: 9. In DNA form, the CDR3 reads TGCAGCGCCGACACAGGGGTCGCCTATGGCTACACCTTC. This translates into CSADTGVAYGYTF.

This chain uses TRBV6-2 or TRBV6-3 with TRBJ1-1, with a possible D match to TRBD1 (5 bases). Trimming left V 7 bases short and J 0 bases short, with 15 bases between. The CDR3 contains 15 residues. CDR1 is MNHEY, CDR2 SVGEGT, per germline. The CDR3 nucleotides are TGTGCCAGCACCGAAAGGCGGGGCATGAACACTGAAGCTTTCTTT. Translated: CASTERRGMNTEAFF.

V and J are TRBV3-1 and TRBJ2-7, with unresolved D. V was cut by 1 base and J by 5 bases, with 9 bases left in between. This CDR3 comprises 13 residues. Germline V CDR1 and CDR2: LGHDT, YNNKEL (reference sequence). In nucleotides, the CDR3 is TGTGCCAGCAGCCAAGGCCTTCATCACGAGCAGTACTTC. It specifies CASSQGLHHEQYF.

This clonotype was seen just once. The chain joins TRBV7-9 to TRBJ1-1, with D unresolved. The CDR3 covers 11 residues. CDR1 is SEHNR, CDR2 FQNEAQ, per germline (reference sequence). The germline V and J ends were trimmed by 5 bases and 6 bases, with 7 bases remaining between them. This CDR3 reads CASSRYAEAFF. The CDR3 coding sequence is TGTGCCAGCAGCCGATACGCTGAAGCTTTCTTT.

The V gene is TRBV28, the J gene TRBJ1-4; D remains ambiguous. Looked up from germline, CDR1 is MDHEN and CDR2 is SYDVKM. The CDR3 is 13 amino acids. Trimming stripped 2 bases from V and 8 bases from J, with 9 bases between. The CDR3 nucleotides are TGTGCCAGCAGTTTAGTTTGGGGAGAAAAACTGTTTTTT. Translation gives CASSLVWGEKLFF. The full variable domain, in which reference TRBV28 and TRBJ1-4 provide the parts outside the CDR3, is DVKVTQSSRYLVKRTGEKVFLECVQDMDHENMFWYRQDPGLGLRLIYFSYDVKMKEKGDIPEGYSVSREKKERFSLILESASTNQTSMYLCASSLVWGEKLFFGSGTQLSVL.

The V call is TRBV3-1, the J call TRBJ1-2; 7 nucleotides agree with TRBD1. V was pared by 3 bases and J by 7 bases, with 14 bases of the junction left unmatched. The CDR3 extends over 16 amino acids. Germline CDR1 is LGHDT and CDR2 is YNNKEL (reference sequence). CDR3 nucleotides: TGTGCCAGCAGCCATAACAACGACAGGGCCAAGGGTGGCTACACCTTC. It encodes CASSHNNDRAKGGYTF.

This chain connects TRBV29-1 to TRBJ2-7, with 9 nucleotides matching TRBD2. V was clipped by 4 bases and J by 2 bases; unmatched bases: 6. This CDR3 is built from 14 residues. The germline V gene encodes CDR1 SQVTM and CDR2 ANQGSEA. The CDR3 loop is CSVGASGITYEQYF. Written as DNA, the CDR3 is TGCAGCGTTGGGGCTAGCGGGATAACCTACGAGCAGTACTTC.

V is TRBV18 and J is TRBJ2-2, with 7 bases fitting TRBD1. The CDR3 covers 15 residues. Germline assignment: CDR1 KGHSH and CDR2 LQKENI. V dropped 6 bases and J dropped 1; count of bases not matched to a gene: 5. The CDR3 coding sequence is TGTGCCAGCTCGGAACGACAGGGGAACACCGGGGAGCTGTTTTTT. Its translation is CASSERQGNTGELFF.

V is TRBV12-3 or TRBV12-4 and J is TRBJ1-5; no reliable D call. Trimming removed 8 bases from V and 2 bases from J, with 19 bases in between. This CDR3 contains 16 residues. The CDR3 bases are TGTGCCAGCGCCCTTCCCGGGGTCATGGGCAATCAGCCCCAGCATTTT. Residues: CASALPGVMGNQPQHF.

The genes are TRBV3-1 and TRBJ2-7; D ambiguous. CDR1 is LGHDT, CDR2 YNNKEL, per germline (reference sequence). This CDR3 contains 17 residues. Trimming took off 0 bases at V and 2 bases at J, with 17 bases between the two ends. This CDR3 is CASSQEVQRTAPYEQYF. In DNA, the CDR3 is TGTGCCAGCAGCCAAGAAGTACAGAGGACGGCTCCCTACGAGCAGTACTTC.

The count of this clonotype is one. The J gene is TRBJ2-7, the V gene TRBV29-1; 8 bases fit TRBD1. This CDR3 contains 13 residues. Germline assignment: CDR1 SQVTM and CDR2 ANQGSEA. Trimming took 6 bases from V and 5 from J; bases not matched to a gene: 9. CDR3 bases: TGCAGCGTCGACTCGACAGGGGTGAACGAGCAGTACTTC. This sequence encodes CSVDSTGVNEQYF.